This T cell receptor (beta chain) comes out of a study of stem cell transplantation in POMP-related autoinflammatory disease. The CDR3 extends over 15 amino acids. The junction had 6 bases not matched to a gene; V was cut back by 4 bases and J by 2 bases. Germline V gene sequence: CDR1 MNHEY, CDR2 SVGAGI. Profiled with immunoSEQ multiplex PCR; TCRdb holds only in-frame clones, not every one. The repertoire holds over 25,000 clones, with around 90% as singletons. The chain has TRBV6-5 and TRBJ2-3, with 7 bases aligning to TRBD1. This sequence was found in a human donor with POMP-related autoinflammation and immune dysregulation (PRAID). The sample consisted of CD4+ T cells from PBMCs, taken before stem cell transplantation. In DNA, the CDR3 is TGTGCCAGCAGTTTCGACAGGGATACCACAGATACGCAGTATTTT. Its protein is CASSFDRDTTDTQYF.